These 9 T cell receptor beta chains were all obtained from the same sample, sequenced in a study of T cell repertoires in aging, cancer and after chemotherapy. Amplification of TCR beta used genomic DNA extracted from peripheral blood. TRB rearrangements spanning V, D and J were amplified using mixed TRB-A/B primers. TCRdb reanalysed the multiplex PCR reads using MiXCR and keeps one entry per CDR3 protein. Altogether 7,000 to 9,500 distinct CDR3 sequences are present, roughly a quarter being singletons, with the ten largest covering roughly 15%. Sequencing was performed on blood. Source of these receptors: a human donor with a blood cancer. The donor label of this sample is uncertain.

CDR3 coding DNA: TGTGCCTGGAGCGCTCCTTATAGCAATCAGCCCCAGCATTTT. Protein: CAWSAPYSNQPQHF. This chain uses TRBV30 with TRBJ1-5; D not certain. CDR1 is GTSNPN, CDR2 SVGIG, per germline (reference sequence). V lost 3 bases and J lost 0, with 9 bases in between. This CDR3 comprises 14 residues.

V usage is TRBV11-1 and J usage is TRBJ2-2; no clear D gene. Per the germline V gene, CDR1 is SGHAT and CDR2 is FQDESV (reference sequence). The V gene lost 2 bases and the J gene lost 0 bases, with 7 bases spanning the gap. The CDR3 sequence is 15 residues long. The CDR3 is CASSLRLANTGELFF. For the CDR3, the DNA is TGTGCCAGCAGCTTAAGGTTGGCGAACACCGGGGAGCTGTTTTTT.

This chain links TRBV30 with TRBJ2-7, with D maybe TRBD2 (6 bases). The CDR3 sequence is 15 residues long. Germline loops: CDR1 GTSNPN, CDR2 SVGIG (reference sequence). Trimming removed 2 bases at V and 2 bases at J, with 16 bases between. CDR3 DNA sequence: TGTGCCTGGAGTTTTACGGGACTCATTGCCTACGAGCAGTACTTC. Protein: CAWSFTGLIAYEQYF.

By sample fraction, this clonotype is medium-sized. The chain uses TRBV29-1 and TRBJ2-1, with 9 bases fitting TRBD1. This CDR3 is built from 15 residues. Germline V CDR1 and CDR2: SQVTM, ANQGSEA. Germline trimming cut 1 base from V and 4 bases from J; bases unmatched to any gene: 5. The CDR3 is CSVEGHDRGYNEQFF. The CDR3 DNA follows: TGCAGCGTTGAAGGCCATGACAGGGGGTACAATGAGCAGTTCTTC.

This clonotype has a count of ten or more. The chain is built from TRBV30 and TRBJ1-4; D unclear. Germline V gives CDR1 GTSNPN, CDR2 SVGIG (reference sequence). This CDR3 contains 14 residues. V was clipped by 2 bases and J by 8 bases, with 15 bases between them. CDR3 protein: CAWSRGPIREKLFF. In DNA form, the CDR3 reads TGTGCCTGGAGTAGAGGTCCCATTCGCGAAAAACTGTTTTTT.

This clonotype is classed as medium-sized. The chain links TRBV6-1 to TRBJ2-1; possible D gene TRBD1, 6 bases. Germline CDR1 reads MNHNS; CDR2 reads SASEGT. The CDR3 length is 14 residues. V was trimmed by 8 bases and J by 3 bases, leaving 14 bases between them. CDR3 sequence (DNA): TGTGCCAGCCCACCGGGACACTTCTACAATGAGCAGTTCTTC. It codes for CASPPGHFYNEQFF.

For this clonotype: This could be a read error, since a much larger clone is one nucleotide away. The J gene is TRBJ1-5, the V gene TRBV19; the D gene is possibly TRBD1 (5 bases). The V end was cut by 1 base, the J end by 6 bases, with 13 bases between. This CDR3 has 15 amino acids. Germline V lookup: CDR1 LNHDA, CDR2 SQIVND (reference sequence). The CDR3 reads CASSIGGAGIQPQHF. DNA of the CDR3: TGTGCCAGTAGTATAGGCGGGGCAGGGATTCAGCCCCAGCATTTT.

This clonotype has a handful of counts. This chain connects TRBV30 to TRBJ2-1; tentatively, D is TRBD2 (7 bases). This CDR3 has 16 residues. The germline V gene has CDR1 GTSNPN and CDR2 SVGIG (reference sequence). Trimming shortened V by 4 bases and J by 1 base, and 17 bases separated the two germline ends. For the CDR3, the DNA is TGTGCCTGGAAAGGTGGGGGGGCGCGGTCCTACAATGAGCAGTTCTTC. This encodes CAWKGGGARSYNEQFF.

This clonotype was seen repeatedly, ten times or more. The CDR3 nucleotides are TGTGCCAGCAGTGAGGGCAGGGCCTATGGCTACACCTTC. It specifies CASSEGRAYGYTF. The chain employs TRBV6-1 and TRBJ1-2; D may be TRBD1 (5 bases). Germline lookup yields CDR1 MNHNS and CDR2 SASEGT. V dropped 3 bases and J dropped 4 bases, with 9 bases sitting between them. The CDR3 length is 13 residues.